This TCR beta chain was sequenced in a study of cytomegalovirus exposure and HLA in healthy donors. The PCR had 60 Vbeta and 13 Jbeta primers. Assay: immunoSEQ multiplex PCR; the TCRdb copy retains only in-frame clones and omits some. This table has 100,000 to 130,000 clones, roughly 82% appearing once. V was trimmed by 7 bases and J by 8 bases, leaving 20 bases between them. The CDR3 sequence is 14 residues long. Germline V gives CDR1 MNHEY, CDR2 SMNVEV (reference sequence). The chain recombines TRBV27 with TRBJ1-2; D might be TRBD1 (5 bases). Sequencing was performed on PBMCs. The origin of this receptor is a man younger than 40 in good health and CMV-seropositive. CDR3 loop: CASKETGSLDGYTF. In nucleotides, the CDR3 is TGTGCCAGCAAGGAAACAGGTAGCTTGGACGGCTACACCTTC.